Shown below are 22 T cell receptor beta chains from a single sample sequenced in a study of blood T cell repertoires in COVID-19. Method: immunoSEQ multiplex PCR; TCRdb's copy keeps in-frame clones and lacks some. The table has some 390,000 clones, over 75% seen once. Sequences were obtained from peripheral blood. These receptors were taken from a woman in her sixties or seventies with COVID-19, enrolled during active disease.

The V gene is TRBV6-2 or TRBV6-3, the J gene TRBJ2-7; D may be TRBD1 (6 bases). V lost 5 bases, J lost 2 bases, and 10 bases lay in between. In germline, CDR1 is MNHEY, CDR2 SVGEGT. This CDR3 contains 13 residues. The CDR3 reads CASSKQGTYEQYF. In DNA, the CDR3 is TGTGCCAGCAGTAAACAGGGAACCTACGAGCAGTACTTC.

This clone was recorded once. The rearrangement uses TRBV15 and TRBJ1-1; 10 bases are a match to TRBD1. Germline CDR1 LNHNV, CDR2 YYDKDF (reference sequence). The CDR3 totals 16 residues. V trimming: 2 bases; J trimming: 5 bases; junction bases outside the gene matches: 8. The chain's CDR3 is CATSRKGQGMGTEAFF. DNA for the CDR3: TGTGCCACCAGCAGAAAGGGACAGGGGATGGGGACTGAAGCTTTCTTT.

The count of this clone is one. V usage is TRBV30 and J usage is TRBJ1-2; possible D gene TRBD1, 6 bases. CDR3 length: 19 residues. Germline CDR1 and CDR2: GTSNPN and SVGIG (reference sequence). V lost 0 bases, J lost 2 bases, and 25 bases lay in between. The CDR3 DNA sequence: TGTGCCTGGAGTGTACGGGGGGTGGGCACCCGGAGGGGGAACTATGGCTACACCTTC. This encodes CAWSVRGVGTRRGNYGYTF.

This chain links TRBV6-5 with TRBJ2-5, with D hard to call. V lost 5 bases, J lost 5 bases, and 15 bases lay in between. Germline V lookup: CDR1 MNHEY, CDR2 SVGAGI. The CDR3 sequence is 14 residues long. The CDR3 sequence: CASSLTRPRETQYF. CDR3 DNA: TGTGCCAGCAGTCTGACCCGACCTAGGGAGACCCAGTACTTC.

The CDR3 coding sequence is TGTGCCACCAGTGATCTTATGTTGTCAGATACCGGGGAGCTGTTTTTT. It yields the protein CATSDLMLSDTGELFF. The chain combines TRBV24-1 with TRBJ2-2; unclear D gene. The CDR3 runs 16 residues. Germline V CDR1 and CDR2: KGHDR, SFDVKD. V dropped 3 bases and J dropped 5 bases, with 15 bases sitting between them.

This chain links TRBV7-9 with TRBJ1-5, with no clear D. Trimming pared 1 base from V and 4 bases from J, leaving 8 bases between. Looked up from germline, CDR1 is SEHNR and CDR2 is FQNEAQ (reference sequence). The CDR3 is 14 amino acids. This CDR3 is CASSLEGLNQPQHF. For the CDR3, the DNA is TGTGCCAGCAGCTTAGAAGGACTAAATCAGCCCCAGCATTTT.

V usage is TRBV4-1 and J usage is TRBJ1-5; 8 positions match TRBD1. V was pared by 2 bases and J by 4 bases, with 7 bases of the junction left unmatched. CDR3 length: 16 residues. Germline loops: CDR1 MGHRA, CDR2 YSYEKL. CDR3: CASSQTHTGGNQPQHF. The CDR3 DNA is TGCGCCAGCAGCCAAACTCATACAGGGGGGAATCAGCCCCAGCATTTT.

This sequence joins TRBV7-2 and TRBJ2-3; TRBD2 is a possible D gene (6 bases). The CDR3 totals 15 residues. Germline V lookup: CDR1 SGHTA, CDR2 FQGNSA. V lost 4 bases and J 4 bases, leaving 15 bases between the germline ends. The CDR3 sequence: CASSSSGPGADTQYF. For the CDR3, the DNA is TGTGCCAGCAGCTCCTCCGGCCCGGGGGCAGATACGCAGTATTTT.

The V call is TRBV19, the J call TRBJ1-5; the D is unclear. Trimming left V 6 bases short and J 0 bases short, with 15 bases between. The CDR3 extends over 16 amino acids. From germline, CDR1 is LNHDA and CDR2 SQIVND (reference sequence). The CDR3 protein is CASSGREDYSNQPQHF. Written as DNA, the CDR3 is TGTGCCAGTAGCGGACGGGAGGATTATAGCAATCAGCCCCAGCATTTT.

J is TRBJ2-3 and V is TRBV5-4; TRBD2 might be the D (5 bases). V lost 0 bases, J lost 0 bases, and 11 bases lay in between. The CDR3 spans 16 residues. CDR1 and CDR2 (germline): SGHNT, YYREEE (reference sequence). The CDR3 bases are TGTGCCAGCAGCTTGGGCGGGCAGACTAGCACAGATACGCAGTATTTT. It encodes CASSLGGQTSTDTQYF.

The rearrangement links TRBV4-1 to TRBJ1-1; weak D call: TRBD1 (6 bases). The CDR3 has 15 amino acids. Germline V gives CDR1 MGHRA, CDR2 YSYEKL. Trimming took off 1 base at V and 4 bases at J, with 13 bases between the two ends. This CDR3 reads CASSQGQGPFTEAFF. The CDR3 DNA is TGCGCCAGCAGCCAAGGGCAGGGGCCATTCACTGAAGCTTTCTTT.

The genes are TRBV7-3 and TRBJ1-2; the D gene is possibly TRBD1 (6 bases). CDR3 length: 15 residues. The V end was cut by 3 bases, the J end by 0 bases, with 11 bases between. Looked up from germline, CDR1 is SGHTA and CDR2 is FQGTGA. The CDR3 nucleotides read TGTGCCAGCAGCTTGCAACAGGGACCTAACTATGGCTACACCTTC. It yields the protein CASSLQQGPNYGYTF. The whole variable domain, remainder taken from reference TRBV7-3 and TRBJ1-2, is GAGVSQTPSNKVTEKGKYVELRCDPISGHTALYWYRQSLGQGPEFLIYFQGTGAADDSGLPNDRFFAVRPEGSVSTLKIQRTERGDSAVYLCASSLQQGPNYGYTFGSGTRLTVV.

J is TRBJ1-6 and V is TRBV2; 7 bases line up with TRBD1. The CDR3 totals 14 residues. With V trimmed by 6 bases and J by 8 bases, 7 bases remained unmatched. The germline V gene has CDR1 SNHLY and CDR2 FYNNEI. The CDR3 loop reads CASSTRTGDSPLHF. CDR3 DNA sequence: TGTGCCAGCAGCACGAGGACAGGAGATTCACCCCTCCACTTT.

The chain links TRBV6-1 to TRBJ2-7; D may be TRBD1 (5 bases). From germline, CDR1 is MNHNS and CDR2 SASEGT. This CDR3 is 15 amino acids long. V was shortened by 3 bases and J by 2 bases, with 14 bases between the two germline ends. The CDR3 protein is CASSELTGSPYEQYF. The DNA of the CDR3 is TGTGCCAGCAGTGAGTTAACAGGTTCCCCCTACGAGCAGTACTTC.

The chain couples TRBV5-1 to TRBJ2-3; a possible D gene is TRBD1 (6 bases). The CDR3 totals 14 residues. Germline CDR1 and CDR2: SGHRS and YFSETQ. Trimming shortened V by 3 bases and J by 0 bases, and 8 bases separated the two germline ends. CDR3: CASSSGASTDTQYF. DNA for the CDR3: TGCGCCAGCAGCTCAGGGGCGAGCACAGATACGCAGTATTTT.

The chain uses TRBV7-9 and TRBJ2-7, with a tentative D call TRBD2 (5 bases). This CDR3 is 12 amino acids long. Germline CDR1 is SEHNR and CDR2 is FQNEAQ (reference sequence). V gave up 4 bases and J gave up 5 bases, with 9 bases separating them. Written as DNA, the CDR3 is TGTGCCAGCAGCTCGGACTCTCACGAGCAGTACTTC. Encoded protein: CASSSDSHEQYF.

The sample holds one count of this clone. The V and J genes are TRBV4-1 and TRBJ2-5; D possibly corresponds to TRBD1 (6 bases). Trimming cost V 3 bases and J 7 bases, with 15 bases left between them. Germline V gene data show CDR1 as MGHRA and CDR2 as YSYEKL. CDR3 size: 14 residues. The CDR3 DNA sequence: TGCGCCAGCAGCCAGACAGGCCGGTTAGGGACCCAGTACTTC. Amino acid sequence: CASSQTGRLGTQYF.

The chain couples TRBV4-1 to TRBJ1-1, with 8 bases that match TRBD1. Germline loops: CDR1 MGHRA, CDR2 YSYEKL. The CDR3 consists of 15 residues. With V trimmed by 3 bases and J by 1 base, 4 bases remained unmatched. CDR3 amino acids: CASSHQGASNTEAFF. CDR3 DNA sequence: TGCGCCAGCAGCCACCAGGGGGCTTCGAACACTGAAGCTTTCTTT.

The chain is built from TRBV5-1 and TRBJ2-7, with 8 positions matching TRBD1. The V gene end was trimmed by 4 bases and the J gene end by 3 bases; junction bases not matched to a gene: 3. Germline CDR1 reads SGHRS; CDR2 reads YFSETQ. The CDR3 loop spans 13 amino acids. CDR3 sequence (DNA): TGCGCCAGCAGCGCTGACAGGGGCTACGAGCAGTACTTC. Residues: CASSADRGYEQYF.

DNA of the CDR3: TGTGCCAGCAGTCAAACTAGCGGGGGTGTCTACGAGCAGTACTTC. Translated, it gives CASSQTSGGVYEQYF. The rearrangement uses TRBV6-5 and TRBJ2-7; TRBD2 matches at 11 bases. The CDR3 runs 15 residues. J was trimmed by 3 bases and V by 5 bases; bases with no gene match: 6. Per the germline V gene, CDR1 is MNHEY and CDR2 is SVGAGI.

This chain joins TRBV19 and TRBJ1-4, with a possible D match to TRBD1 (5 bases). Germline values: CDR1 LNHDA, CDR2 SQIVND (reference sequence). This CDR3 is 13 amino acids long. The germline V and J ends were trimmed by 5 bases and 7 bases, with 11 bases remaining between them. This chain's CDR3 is CASSWGLSEKLFF. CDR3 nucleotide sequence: TGTGCCAGTAGTTGGGGACTCTCTGAAAAACTGTTTTTT.

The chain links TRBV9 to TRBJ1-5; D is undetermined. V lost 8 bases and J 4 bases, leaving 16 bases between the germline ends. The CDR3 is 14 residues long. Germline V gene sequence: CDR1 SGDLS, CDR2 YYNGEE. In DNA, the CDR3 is TGTGCCAGTCAGAGCAGGTTCCCTAATCAGCCCCAGCATTTT. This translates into CASQSRFPNQPQHF. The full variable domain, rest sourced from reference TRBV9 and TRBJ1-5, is DSGVTQTPKHLITATGQRVTLRCSPRSGDLSVYWYQQSLDQGLQFLIQYYNGEERAKGNILERFSAQQFPDLHSELNLSSLELGDSALYFCASQSRFPNQPQHFGDGTRLSIL.